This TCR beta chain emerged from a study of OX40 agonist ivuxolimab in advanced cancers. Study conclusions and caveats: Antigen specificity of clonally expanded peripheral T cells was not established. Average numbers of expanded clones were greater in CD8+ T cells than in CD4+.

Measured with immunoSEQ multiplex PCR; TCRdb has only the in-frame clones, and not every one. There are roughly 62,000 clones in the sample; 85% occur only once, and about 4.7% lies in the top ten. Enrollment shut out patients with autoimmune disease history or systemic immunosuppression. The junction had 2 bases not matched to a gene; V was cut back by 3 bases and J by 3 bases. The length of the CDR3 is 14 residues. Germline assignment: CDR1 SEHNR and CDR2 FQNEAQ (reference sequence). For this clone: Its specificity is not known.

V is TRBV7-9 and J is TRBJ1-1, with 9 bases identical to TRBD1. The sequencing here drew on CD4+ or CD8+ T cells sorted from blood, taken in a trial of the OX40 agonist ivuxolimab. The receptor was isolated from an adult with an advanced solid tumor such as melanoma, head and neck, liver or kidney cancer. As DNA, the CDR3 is TGTGCCAGCAGCTTCCGGACAGGGGACACTGAAGCTTTCTTT. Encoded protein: CASSFRTGDTEAFF.